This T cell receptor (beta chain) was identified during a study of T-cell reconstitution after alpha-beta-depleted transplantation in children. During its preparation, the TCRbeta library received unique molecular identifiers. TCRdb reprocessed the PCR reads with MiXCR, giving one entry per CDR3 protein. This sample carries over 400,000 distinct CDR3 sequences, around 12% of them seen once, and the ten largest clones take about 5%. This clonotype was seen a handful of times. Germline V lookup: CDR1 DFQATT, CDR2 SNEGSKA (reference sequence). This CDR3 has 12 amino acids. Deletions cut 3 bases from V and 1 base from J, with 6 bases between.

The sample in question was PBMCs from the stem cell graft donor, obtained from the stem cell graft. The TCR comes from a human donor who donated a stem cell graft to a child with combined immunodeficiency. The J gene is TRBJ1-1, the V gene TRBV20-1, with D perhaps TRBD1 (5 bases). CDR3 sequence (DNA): TGCAGTGCTAGTGGGGGGAACACTGAAGCTTTCTTT. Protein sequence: CSASGGNTEAFF.